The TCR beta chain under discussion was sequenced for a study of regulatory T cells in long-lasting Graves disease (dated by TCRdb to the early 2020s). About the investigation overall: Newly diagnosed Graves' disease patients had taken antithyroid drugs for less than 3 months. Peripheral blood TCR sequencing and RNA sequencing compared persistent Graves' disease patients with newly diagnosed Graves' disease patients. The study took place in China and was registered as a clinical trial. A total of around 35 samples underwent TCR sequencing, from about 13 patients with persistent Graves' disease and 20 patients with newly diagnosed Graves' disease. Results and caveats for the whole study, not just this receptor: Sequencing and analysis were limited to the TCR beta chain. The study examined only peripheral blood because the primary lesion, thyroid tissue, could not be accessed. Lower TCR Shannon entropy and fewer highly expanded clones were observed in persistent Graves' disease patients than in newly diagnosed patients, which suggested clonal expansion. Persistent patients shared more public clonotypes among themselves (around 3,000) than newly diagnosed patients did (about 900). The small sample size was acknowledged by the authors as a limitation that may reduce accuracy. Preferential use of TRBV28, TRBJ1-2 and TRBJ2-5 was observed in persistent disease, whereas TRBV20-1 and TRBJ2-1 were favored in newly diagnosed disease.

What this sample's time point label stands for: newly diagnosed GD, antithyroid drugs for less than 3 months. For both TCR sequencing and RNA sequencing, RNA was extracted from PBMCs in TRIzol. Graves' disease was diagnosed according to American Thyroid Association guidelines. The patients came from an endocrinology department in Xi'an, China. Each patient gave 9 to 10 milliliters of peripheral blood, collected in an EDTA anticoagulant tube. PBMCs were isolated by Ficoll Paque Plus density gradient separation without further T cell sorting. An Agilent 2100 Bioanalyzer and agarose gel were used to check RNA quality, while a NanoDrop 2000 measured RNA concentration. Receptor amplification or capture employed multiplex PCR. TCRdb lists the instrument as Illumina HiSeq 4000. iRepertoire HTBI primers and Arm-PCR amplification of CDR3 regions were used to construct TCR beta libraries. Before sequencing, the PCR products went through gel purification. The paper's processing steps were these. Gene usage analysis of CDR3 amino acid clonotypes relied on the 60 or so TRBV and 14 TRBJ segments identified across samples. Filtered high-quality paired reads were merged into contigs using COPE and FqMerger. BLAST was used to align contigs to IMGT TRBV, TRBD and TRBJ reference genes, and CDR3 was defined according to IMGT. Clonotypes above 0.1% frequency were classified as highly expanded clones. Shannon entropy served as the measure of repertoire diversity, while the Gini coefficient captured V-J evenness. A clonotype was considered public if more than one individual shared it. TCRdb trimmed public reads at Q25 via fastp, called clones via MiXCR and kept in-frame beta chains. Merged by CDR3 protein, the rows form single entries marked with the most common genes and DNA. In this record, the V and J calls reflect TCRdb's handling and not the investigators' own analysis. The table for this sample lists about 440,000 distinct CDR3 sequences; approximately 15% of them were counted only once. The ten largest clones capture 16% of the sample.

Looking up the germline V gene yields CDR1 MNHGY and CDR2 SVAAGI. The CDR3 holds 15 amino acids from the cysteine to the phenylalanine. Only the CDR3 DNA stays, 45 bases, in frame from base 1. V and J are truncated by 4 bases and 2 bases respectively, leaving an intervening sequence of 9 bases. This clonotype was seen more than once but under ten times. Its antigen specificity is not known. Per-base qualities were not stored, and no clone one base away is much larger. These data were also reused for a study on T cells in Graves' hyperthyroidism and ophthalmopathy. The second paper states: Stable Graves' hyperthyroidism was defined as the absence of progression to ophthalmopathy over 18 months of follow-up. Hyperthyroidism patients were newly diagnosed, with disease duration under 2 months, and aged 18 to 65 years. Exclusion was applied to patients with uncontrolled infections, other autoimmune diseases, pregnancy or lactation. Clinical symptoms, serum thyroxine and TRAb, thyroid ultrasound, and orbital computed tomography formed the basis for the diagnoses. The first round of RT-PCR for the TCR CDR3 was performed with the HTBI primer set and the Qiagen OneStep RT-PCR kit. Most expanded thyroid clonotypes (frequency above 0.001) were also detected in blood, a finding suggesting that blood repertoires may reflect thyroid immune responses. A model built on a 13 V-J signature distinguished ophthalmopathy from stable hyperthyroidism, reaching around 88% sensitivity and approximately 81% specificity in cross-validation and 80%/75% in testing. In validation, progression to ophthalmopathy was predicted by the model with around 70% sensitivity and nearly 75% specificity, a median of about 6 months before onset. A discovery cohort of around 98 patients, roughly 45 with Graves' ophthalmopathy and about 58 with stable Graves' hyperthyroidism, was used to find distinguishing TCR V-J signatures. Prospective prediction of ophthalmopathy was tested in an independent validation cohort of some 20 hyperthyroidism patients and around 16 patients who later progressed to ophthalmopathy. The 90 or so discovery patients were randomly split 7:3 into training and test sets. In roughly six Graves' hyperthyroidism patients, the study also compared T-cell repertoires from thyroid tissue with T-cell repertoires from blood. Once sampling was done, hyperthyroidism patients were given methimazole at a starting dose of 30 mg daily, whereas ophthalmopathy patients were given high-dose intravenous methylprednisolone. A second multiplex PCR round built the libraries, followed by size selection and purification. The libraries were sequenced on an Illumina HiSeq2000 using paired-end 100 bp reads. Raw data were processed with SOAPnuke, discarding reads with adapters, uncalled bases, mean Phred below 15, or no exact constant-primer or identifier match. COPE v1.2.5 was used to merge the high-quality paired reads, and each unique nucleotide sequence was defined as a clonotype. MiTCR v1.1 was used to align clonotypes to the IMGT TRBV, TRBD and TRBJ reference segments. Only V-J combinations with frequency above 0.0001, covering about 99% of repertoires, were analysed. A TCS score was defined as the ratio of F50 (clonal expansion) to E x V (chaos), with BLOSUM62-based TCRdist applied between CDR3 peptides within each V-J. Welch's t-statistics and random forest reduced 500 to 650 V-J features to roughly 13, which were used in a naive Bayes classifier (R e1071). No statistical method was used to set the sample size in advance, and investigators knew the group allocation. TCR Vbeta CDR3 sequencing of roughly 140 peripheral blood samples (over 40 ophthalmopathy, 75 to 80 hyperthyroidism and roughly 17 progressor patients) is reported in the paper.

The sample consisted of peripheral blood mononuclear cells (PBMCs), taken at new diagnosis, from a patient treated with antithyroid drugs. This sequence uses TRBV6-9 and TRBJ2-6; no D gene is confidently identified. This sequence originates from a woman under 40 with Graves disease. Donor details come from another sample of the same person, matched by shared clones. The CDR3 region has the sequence CASSSESAGANVLTF. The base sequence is TGTGCCAGCAGTTCTGAGTCTGCTGGGGCCAACGTCCTGACTTTC.